This TCR beta chain was retrieved from a study of shared clonotypes between healthy human individuals. On this clone itself: Antigen unknown.

Measured with immunoSEQ multiplex PCR; TCRdb has only the in-frame clones, and not every one. The data show about 1.1 million clones, roughly 80% seen once. Trimming shortened V by 3 bases and J by 3 bases, and 15 bases separated the two germline ends. Germline assignment: CDR1 MDHEN and CDR2 SYDVKM. The CDR3 consists of 16 residues. The study's findings and limits: Clonotypes shared by all four sorted-subset donors had higher generation probabilities than non-shared clonotypes. Donor scarcity curtailed the genetic and exposure-history diversity represented herein. Sequencing of the sorted subsets was shown by rarefaction to be incomplete despite large depth. Among donors, sharing of clonotypes was expected to be affected by sequencing depth.

This TCR was sampled from a man between 18 and 29 years old in good health. Some clones in this sample may be carry-over from other donors' samples. Sequencing input: memory CD4+ T cells from PBMCs. Sample subset: CD45RA-negative fraction. J is TRBJ1-3 and V is TRBV28; D is perhaps TRBD1 (5 bases). The CDR3, as DNA: TGTGCCAGCAGTTTTGCCGGGACGAAAATTGGAAACACCATATATTTT. Its translation is CASSFAGTKIGNTIYF.